Included here is one TCR beta chain sequence, with context. This table comes from immunoSEQ multiplex PCR, and its TCRdb copy is limited to in-frame clones, with some not included. The sample includes 150,000 to 200,000 clones, 88% of them seen just once. The data stem from a study of blood T cell repertoires in COVID-19. The receptor was derived from a woman aged 18-35 years who had recovered from COVID-19. Sequences were obtained from PBMCs or T cells enriched from blood (not recorded which).

The DNA of the CDR3 is TGCAGCGTTGTTGGCCCCCCCCAGACTAGCGGGAGCGCGGTGGCGGAGACCCAGTACTTC. Translating gives CSVVGPPQTSGSAVAETQYF. V is TRBV29-1 and J is TRBJ2-5; TRBD2 aligns across 12 bases. The CDR3 runs to 20 residues. CDR1 and CDR2 from the germline V gene are SQVTM and ANQGSEA. With 4 bases clipped from V and 5 bases from J, the junction kept 23 bases outside the gene matches.